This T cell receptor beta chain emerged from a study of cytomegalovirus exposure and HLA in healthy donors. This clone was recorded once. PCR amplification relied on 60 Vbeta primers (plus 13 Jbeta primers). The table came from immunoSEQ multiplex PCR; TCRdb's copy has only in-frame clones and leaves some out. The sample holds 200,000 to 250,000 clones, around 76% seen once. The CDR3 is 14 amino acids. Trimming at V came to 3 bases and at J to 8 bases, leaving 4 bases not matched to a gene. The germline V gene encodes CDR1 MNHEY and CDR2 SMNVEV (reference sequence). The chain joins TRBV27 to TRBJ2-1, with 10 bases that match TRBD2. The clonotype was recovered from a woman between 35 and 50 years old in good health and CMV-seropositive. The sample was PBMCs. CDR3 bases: TGTGCCAGCAGTTTCCTAGCGGGAGAAGATGAGCAGTTCTTC. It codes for CASSFLAGEDEQFF.